One sample yielded the 27 T cell receptor beta chains listed below, sequenced in a study of breast tumors, draining lymph nodes, adjacent tissues. TCRdb passed the multiplex PCR reads through MiXCR, listing each CDR3 protein once. The sample consists of 140,000 or so distinct CDR3 sequences, approximately 29% of them appearing once. Breast cancer patients provided tissue from their axillary draining lymph nodes. The sequenced material came from axillary lymph node tissue. The source of these receptors is a female donor with breast cancer. Some clones in this sample may be carry-over from other donors' samples.

V is TRBV12-3 or TRBV12-4 and J is TRBJ1-5, with D possibly TRBD1 on 5 matching bases. V was cut by 3 bases and J by 6 bases, with 9 bases left in between. The CDR3 has 13 amino acids. This CDR3 reads CASSFSGGQPQHF. The CDR3 bases are TGTGCCAGCAGTTTCTCCGGGGGTCAGCCCCAGCATTTT.

This clonotype has more than one count but fewer than ten. A much larger clone is a single base away; this may be a read error. The V and J genes are TRBV9 and TRBJ2-7; TRBD2 might be the D (5 bases). The CDR3 runs to 15 residues. CDR1 and CDR2 from the germline V gene are SGDLS and YYNGEE. The CDR3 protein is CASGVGIGVTYEQYF. In nucleotides, the CDR3 is TGTGCCAGCGGCGTAGGAATCGGGGTTACCTACGAGCAGTACTTC.

This clonotype showed up many times. The chain joins TRBV20-1 to TRBJ1-4, with D unresolved. V lost 0 bases, J lost 7 bases, and 15 bases lay in between. Looked up from germline, CDR1 is DFQATT and CDR2 is SNEGSKA (reference sequence). The CDR3 consists of 15 residues. The CDR3 reads CSARDFSGRGEKLFF. CDR3 bases: TGCAGTGCTAGAGATTTTTCCGGGCGGGGTGAAAAACTGTTTTTT.

As regards this clonotype: A read error is likely, as this CDR3 ends without the conserved phenylalanine or tryptophan. This chain joins TRBV29-1 and TRBJ1-3; D not resolved. The CDR3 has 14 residues. Trimming cost V 1 base and J 2 bases, with 9 bases left between them. CDR1 is SQVTM, CDR2 ANQGSEA, per germline. CDR3 DNA: TGCAGCGTTGAAGGTAACACGGCTGGAAACACCATATATTCT. Amino acid sequence: CSVEGNTAGNTIYS.

Here the CDR3 DNA reads TGTGCCAGCAGTCAACGACGGAGTCAGACCTACAATGAGCAGTTCTTC. Translating it yields CASSQRRSQTYNEQFF. The rearrangement uses TRBV6-1 and TRBJ2-1; D not resolved. This CDR3 region has 16 residues. Trimming pared 5 bases from V and 2 bases from J, leaving 16 bases between. Per germline, CDR1 MNHNS and CDR2 SASEGT.

The V call is TRBV5-5, the J call TRBJ1-2; possible D gene TRBD1, 6 bases. V lost 4 bases, J lost 4 bases, and 38 bases lay in between. CDR1 is SGHKS, CDR2 YYEKEE, per germline (reference sequence). This CDR3 comprises 22 residues. This CDR3 is CASSRWDTGFVQETGGIYGYTF. CDR3 nucleotide sequence: TGTGCCAGCAGCAGGTGGGACACCGGATTTGTACAAGAGACAGGAGGGATCTATGGCTACACCTTC.

This chain uses TRBV7-6 with TRBJ2-7; no definite D call. The V end lost 3 bases, the J end lost 3 bases, and 6 bases lay between the germline ends. CDR3 length: 12 residues. CDR1 SGHVS and CDR2 FNYEAQ come from the germline V gene. This CDR3 reads CASSFQDYEQYV. CDR3 coding DNA: TGTGCCAGCAGCTTCCAGGACTACGAGCAGTACGTC.

On this clonotype: This may come from a read error, since a much larger clone is one base off. The J gene is TRBJ2-4, the V gene TRBV7-9; weak D call: TRBD2 (5 bases). The V end lost 3 bases, the J end lost 4 bases, and 16 bases lay between the germline ends. Germline loops: CDR1 SEHNR, CDR2 FQNEAQ (reference sequence). The CDR3 has 16 residues. The CDR3 DNA reads as TGTGCCAGCAGCTTTAGCGCCCCGCAGGAAAAAAACATTCAGTACTTC. Translated: CASSFSAPQEKNIQYF.

This clonotype was observed a handful of times. The chain has TRBV10-3 and TRBJ1-1; 7 bases are shared with TRBD1. CDR3 length equals 14 residues. Germline V gives CDR1 ENHRY, CDR2 SYGVKD. Losses at the gene ends were 8 bases for V and 3 bases for J; bases not matched to a gene: 9. The CDR3 is CAIGGGTGDTEAFF. CDR3 bases: TGTGCCATCGGGGGGGGTACAGGGGACACTGAAGCTTTCTTT.

The V gene is TRBV6-1, the J gene TRBJ1-2; a weak D match, TRBD1 (6 bases). CDR1 MNHNS and CDR2 SASEGT come from the germline V gene. This CDR3 has 16 residues. Trimming removed 0 bases at V and 5 bases at J, with 16 bases between. The CDR3 nucleotides are TGTGCCAGCAGTGAAGCGCTTCTAGGGACACGGTATGGCTACACCTTC. The encoded protein is CASSEALLGTRYGYTF.

Details on this clonotype: A clone one base away is much larger, so this may be a read error. The V and J genes are TRBV7-9 and TRBJ1-1, with D possibly matching TRBD1 (5 bases). CDR1 and CDR2 from the germline V gene are SEHNR and FQNEAQ (reference sequence). This CDR3 comprises 18 residues. The CDR3, as DNA: TGTGCCAGCAGCAAAACTGTGGGCCGCAGGGTGGAGGACACTGAAGCTTGCTTT. Residues: CASSKTVGRRVEDTEACF.

In its sample, this clonotype was seen many times. The rearrangement uses TRBV30 and TRBJ1-6; unclear D gene. Germline CDR1 reads GTSNPN; CDR2 reads SVGIG (reference sequence). Trimming cost V 0 bases and J 0 bases, with 6 bases left between them. The CDR3 spans 15 residues. The CDR3: CAWSVLSSYNSPLHF. The CDR3 bases are TGTGCCTGGAGTGTACTAAGCTCCTATAATTCACCCCTCCACTTT. The variable domain in full, completed from reference TRBV30 and TRBJ1-6, reads SQTIHQWPATLVQPVGSPLSLECTVEGTSNPNLYWYRQAAGRGLQLLFYSVGIGQISSEVPQNLSASRPQDRQFILSSKKLLLSDSGFYLCAWSVLSSYNSPLHFGNGTRLTVT.

Of note for this clonotype: The conserved closing phenylalanine or tryptophan is absent in this CDR3, likely reflecting a read error. This chain joins TRBV28 and TRBJ1-5; TRBD1 aligns across 7 bases. CDR1 is MDHEN, CDR2 SYDVKM, per germline. This CDR3 has 14 amino acids. With 6 bases clipped from V and 1 base from J, the junction kept 3 bases outside the gene matches. In nucleotides, the CDR3 is TGTGCCAGCAGCGAACAGGGGAGCAATCAGCCCCAGCATCTT. It translates to CASSEQGSNQPQHL.

The table lists this clonotype with many counts. This chain links TRBV9 with TRBJ2-5; the match to TRBD2 covers 8 bases. In germline, CDR1 is SGDLS, CDR2 YYNGEE. This CDR3 contains 16 residues. J lost 0 bases, V lost 0 bases, and 4 bases had no gene match. CDR3 coding DNA: TGTGCCAGCAGCGTAGGAGGAGCGGGGGACCAAGAGACCCAGTACTTC. This encodes CASSVGGAGDQETQYF.

This clonotype has more than one count but fewer than ten. This may be a read error, as it is one base from a much larger clone. The CDR3 carries no conserved terminal phenylalanine or tryptophan, so it likely arises from a read error. V is TRBV7-9 and J is TRBJ2-5; no firm D call. This CDR3 is built from 14 residues. The ends were cut back, 1 base at V and 2 bases at J, with 8 bases in the middle. Germline CDR1 is SEHNR and CDR2 is FQNEAQ (reference sequence). The DNA of the CDR3 is TGTGCCAGCAGCTTAGGGTCCATACAAGAGACCCAGTACCTC. This encodes CASSLGSIQETQYL.

The chain has TRBV19 and TRBJ1-6; D is uncertain. This CDR3 comprises 16 residues. The V and J ends lost 6 bases and 5 bases respectively, with 17 bases between them. Per the germline V gene, CDR1 is LNHDA and CDR2 is SQIVND (reference sequence). In nucleotides, the CDR3 is TGTGCCAGTAGACCCCAGTCCACTGCGGATAATTCACCCCTCCACTTT. Translating gives CASRPQSTADNSPLHF.

The chain links TRBV5-4 to TRBJ2-3, with D tentatively TRBD2 (7 bases). Germline values: CDR1 SGHNT, CDR2 YYREEE (reference sequence). The V and J ends lost 4 bases and 3 bases respectively, with 15 bases between them. The CDR3 loop spans 15 amino acids. The CDR3 bases are TGTGCCAGCAGCCCGGGAGGTACAGGGACAGATACGCAGTATTTT. It is translated as CASSPGGTGTDTQYF.

This clonotype was detected many times. The genes are TRBV20-1 and TRBJ2-1, with 11 bases identical to TRBD1. Germline V CDR1 and CDR2: DFQATT, SNEGSKA (reference sequence). Germline trimming cut 6 bases from V and 7 bases from J; bases unmatched to any gene: 11. CDR3 length: 15 amino acids. CDR3 nucleotide sequence: TGCAGTGCCACCCGAGGACAGGGGGCACCGAATGAGCAGTTCTTC. Protein: CSATRGQGAPNEQFF.

This clonotype showed up many times. The chain has TRBV3-1 and TRBJ1-2, with 7 bases identical to TRBD1. The length of the CDR3 is 14 residues. Germline loops: CDR1 LGHDT, CDR2 YNNKEL (reference sequence). Trimming at V came to 4 bases and at J to 4 bases, leaving 6 bases not matched to a gene. In DNA, the CDR3 is TGTGCCAGCAGCCCCCGACAGGGCTCCTATGGCTACACCTTC. Its translation: CASSPRQGSYGYTF.

The chain is built from TRBV10-1 and TRBJ2-1, with D maybe TRBD1 (6 bases). The CDR3 covers 13 residues. The V gene's germline CDR1 is WNHNN and CDR2 SYGVQD (reference sequence). V was trimmed by 0 bases and J by 9 bases, leaving 9 bases between them. CDR3 sequence (DNA): TGCGCCAGCAGTGAGTCTGGCAGGGGTGAGCAGTTCTTC. The encoded protein is CASSESGRGEQFF.

This chain uses TRBV7-8 with TRBJ1-5; D is perhaps TRBD1 (5 bases). Trimming removed 3 bases from V and 9 bases from J, with 21 bases in between. This CDR3 is built from 16 residues. The germline gives CDR1 SGHVS, CDR2 FQNEAQ. CDR3 sequence reads: CASSFLAGGPPGPQHF. As DNA, the CDR3 is TGTGCCAGCAGCTTCCTAGCGGGGGGACCCCCAGGGCCCCAGCATTTT.

Ten or more counts support this clonotype. The CDR3 DNA reads TGTGCCAGCAGCATAGCCTTAACCAGCTACAATGAGCAGTTCTTC. The encoded protein is CASSIALTSYNEQFF. The chain recombines TRBV5-8 with TRBJ2-1; D not resolved. V was pared by 4 bases and J by 3 bases, with 14 bases between. Germline CDR1 is SGHTS and CDR2 is YDEGEE. There are 15 residues in the CDR3.

The table lists this clonotype with many counts. J is TRBJ2-5 and V is TRBV5-8, with TRBD1 as a possible D gene (6 bases). V lost 4 bases and J 2 bases, leaving 15 bases between the germline ends. Germline V gene sequence: CDR1 SGHTS, CDR2 YDEGEE. The CDR3 consists of 15 residues. The CDR3 bases are TGTGCCAGCAGCCCGCGGACAGTAACGCAAGAGACCCAGTACTTC. It specifies CASSPRTVTQETQYF.

This clonotype has at least ten counts. This chain uses TRBV11-2 with TRBJ1-3; no reliable D call. The germline CDR1 and CDR2 sequences are SGHAT and FQNNGV. V was pared by 5 bases and J by 2 bases, with 13 bases between. CDR3 size: 15 residues. The CDR3 DNA sequence: TGTGCCAGCAGCAACCGAGGGATCCCTGGAAACACCATATATTTT. This translates into CASSNRGIPGNTIYF.

This clonotype was seen repeatedly, ten times or more. The chain recombines TRBV5-1 with TRBJ1-2; D is possibly TRBD1 (6 bases). CDR3 length equals 13 residues. Trimming removed 0 bases from V and 3 bases from J, with 6 bases in between. Germline CDR1 reads SGHRS; CDR2 reads YFSETQ. The CDR3, as DNA: TGCGCCAGCAGCTTGGGACAGGACTATGGCTACACCTTC. This gives the protein CASSLGQDYGYTF.

This chain uses TRBV29-1 with TRBJ2-1; D remains ambiguous. The CDR3 is made up of 12 amino acids. Germline CDR1 reads SQVTM; CDR2 reads ANQGSEA. Trimming shortened V by 8 bases and J by 6 bases, and 14 bases separated the two germline ends. DNA for the CDR3: TGCAGCCAAGACCGGGTAGCCAATGAGCAGTTCTTC. As protein: CSQDRVANEQFF.

The J gene is TRBJ2-7, the V gene TRBV7-6, with D unclear. V lost 5 bases to trimming and J lost 2 bases, with 13 bases between them. Germline CDR1 and CDR2: SGHVS and FNYEAQ. The CDR3 spans 14 residues. The CDR3 reads CASSEYSEAYEQYF. As DNA, the CDR3 is TGTGCCAGCAGCGAATATTCGGAAGCCTACGAGCAGTACTTC.